Listed below are T cell receptor beta chains from one sample, sequenced in a study of cytomegalovirus exposure and HLA in healthy donors. The table came from immunoSEQ multiplex PCR; TCRdb's copy has only in-frame clones and leaves some out. The profile shows 100,000 or so clones, approximately 90% of them singletons. Sequencing input: PBMCs. The receptors derive from a woman between 18 and 29 years old in good health and CMV-seropositive. CDR3s include the opening cysteine and the closing phenylalanine or tryptophan. A D gene is named only where the DNA matches it firmly. Clone size appears in some rows only: once, few, many, or a class for an expanded clone.

D: TRBD1; V: TRBV11-1; J: TRBJ2-7; size: .; DNA: TGTGCCAGCAGCTTAATACAGGGGGCCTACGAGCAGTACTTC; CDR3: CASSLIQGAYEQYF
D: TRBD1; V: TRBV2; J: TRBJ2-7; size: .; DNA: TGTGCCAGCAGTGAAAGGTCAGGGGGCCTCTACGAGCAGTACTTC; CDR3: CASSERSGGLYEQYF
D: .; V: TRBV5-4; J: TRBJ2-7; size: .; DNA: TGTGCCAGCAGCCCGTCCCCAGACAGCTCCTACGAGCAGTACTTC; CDR3: CASSPSPDSSYEQYF
D: .; V: TRBV5-1; J: TRBJ2-5; size: .; DNA: TGCGCCAGCAGCTTAGGTGGGGCGAAAGAGACCCAGTACTTC; CDR3: CASSLGGAKETQYF
D: .; V: TRBV30; J: TRBJ1-1; size: many; DNA: TGTGCCTGGAGTGTACGGGAAAACACTGAAGCTTTCTTT; CDR3: CAWSVRENTEAFF
D: TRBD2; V: TRBV19; J: TRBJ2-7; size: .; DNA: TGTGCCAGCGGACTGCGGGGGAGCTCCTACGAGCAGTACTTC; CDR3: CASGLRGSSYEQYF
D: .; V: TRBV29-1; J: TRBJ2-1; size: few; DNA: TGCAGCGTTGGTGGAGGGAGCAATGAGCAGTTCTTC; CDR3: CSVGGGSNEQFF
D: TRBD1; V: TRBV5-4; J: TRBJ1-2; size: .; DNA: TGTGCCAGCAGCTTGAGGACAGGGGGGGGATATGGCTACACCTTC; CDR3: CASSLRTGGGYGYTF
D: TRBD1; V: TRBV2; J: TRBJ2-1; size: .; DNA: TGTGCCAGCATCTCGACAGGGGGCCGCAATGAGCAGTTCTTC; CDR3: CASISTGGRNEQFF
D: .; V: TRBV25-1; J: TRBJ1-1; size: once; DNA: TGTGCCAGCAGTGTTTCGGGTGGTGAAGCTTTCTTT; CDR3: CASSVSGGEAFF
D: .; V: TRBV19; J: TRBJ1-2; size: .; DNA: TGTGCCAGTAGTCTCCCAAGGGGCGGCTATGGCTACACCTTC; CDR3: CASSLPRGGYGYTF
D: .; V: TRBV11-3; J: TRBJ2-6; size: .; DNA: TGTGCCAGCAGCTCCCACTCTGGGGCCAACGTCCTGACTTTC; CDR3: CASSSHSGANVLTF
D: .; V: TRBV9; J: TRBJ2-3; size: .; DNA: TGTGCCAGCAGCGGAGGACTCATCAAGGACACAGATACGCAGTATTTT; CDR3: CASSGGLIKDTDTQYF
D: TRBD1; V: TRBV29-1; J: TRBJ2-5; size: .; DNA: TGCAGCGGGACCGGGACAGGGGCCACTGGGGAGACCCAGTACTTC; CDR3: CSGTGTGATGETQYF
D: .; V: TRBV27; J: TRBJ2-7; size: .; DNA: TGTGCCAGCAGTTCGGGCCCTCCAGGGTTTGCTTACGAGCAGTACTTC; CDR3: CASSSGPPGFAYEQYF
D: TRBD1; V: TRBV10-3; J: TRBJ1-3; size: .; DNA: TGTGCCATCAGTGAGATGACAGGGAGGCTCTCTGGAAACACCATATATTTT; CDR3: CAISEMTGRLSGNTIYF
D: .; V: TRBV7-2; J: TRBJ2-1; size: .; DNA: TGTGCCAGCAGCTTAGGCGGGGCCTCCTACAATGAGCAGTTCTTC; CDR3: CASSLGGASYNEQFF
D: .; V: TRBV28; J: TRBJ2-7; size: .; DNA: TGTGCCAGCAGTTCCGGGACTCCACCCTACGAGCAGTACTTC; CDR3: CASSSGTPPYEQYF
D: TRBD1; V: TRBV18; J: TRBJ1-4; size: .; DNA: TGTGCCAGCTCACCACGGGGACAGGGAGGAACTAATGAAAAACTGTTTTTT; CDR3: CASSPRGQGGTNEKLFF
D: .; V: TRBV19; J: TRBJ1-5; size: .; DNA: TGTGCCACTCAAGGGGGGGGCAAACAGCCCCAGCATTTT; CDR3: CATQGGGKQPQHF
D: .; V: TRBV28; J: TRBJ1-5; size: .; DNA: TGTGCCAGCAGTTCGGGCGGGGGTGGACTTCAGCCCCAGCATTTT; CDR3: CASSSGGGGLQPQHF
D: .; V: TRBV4-1; J: TRBJ1-2; size: .; DNA: TGCGCCAGCAGCCTCACAGTAGACGCGAACGGCTACACCTTC; CDR3: CASSLTVDANGYTF
D: .; V: TRBV6-4; J: TRBJ2-2; size: .; DNA: TGTGCCAGCAGGCCTAAACAACAGGGAACCGGGGAGCTGTTTTTT; CDR3: CASRPKQQGTGELFF
D: TRBD2; V: TRBV10-1; J: TRBJ2-3; size: .; DNA: TGCGCCAGCAGTGAGACTAGCGGAAGCACAGATACGCAGTATTTT; CDR3: CASSETSGSTDTQYF